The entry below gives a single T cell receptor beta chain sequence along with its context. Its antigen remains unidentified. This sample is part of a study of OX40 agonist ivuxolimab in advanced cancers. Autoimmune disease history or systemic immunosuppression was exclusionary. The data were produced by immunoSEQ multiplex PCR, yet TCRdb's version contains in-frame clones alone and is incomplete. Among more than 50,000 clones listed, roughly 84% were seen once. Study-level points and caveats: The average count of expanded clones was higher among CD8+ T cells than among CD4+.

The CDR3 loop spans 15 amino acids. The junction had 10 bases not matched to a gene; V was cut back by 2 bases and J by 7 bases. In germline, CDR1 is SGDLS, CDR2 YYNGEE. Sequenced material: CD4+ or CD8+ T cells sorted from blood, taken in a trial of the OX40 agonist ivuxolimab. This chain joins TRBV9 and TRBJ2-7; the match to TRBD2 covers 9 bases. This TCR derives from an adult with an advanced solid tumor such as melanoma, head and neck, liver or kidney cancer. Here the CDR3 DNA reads TGTGCCAGCAGCGTCGAAAGTAGCGGGAGAGAGGAGCAGTACTTC. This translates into CASSVESSGREEQYF.